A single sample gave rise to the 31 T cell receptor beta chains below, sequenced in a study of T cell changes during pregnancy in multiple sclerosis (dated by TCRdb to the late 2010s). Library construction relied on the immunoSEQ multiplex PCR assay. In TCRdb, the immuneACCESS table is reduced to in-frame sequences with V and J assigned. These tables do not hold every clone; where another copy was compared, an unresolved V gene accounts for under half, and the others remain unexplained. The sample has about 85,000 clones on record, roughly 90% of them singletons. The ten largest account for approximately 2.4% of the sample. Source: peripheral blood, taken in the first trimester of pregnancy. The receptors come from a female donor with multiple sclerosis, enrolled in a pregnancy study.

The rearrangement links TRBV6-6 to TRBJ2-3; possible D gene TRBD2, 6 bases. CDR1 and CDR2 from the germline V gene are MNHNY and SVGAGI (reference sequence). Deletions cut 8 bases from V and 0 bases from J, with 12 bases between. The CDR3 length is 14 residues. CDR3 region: CASRDGTSTDTQYF. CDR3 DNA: TGTGCCAGCCGCGACGGGACTAGCACAGATACGCAGTATTTT.

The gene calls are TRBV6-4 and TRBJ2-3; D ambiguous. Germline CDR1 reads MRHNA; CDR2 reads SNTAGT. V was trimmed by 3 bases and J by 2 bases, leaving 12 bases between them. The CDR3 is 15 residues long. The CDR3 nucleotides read TGTGCCAGCAGTGAGGAATCAGGCCCCACAGATACGCAGTATTTT. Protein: CASSEESGPTDTQYF.

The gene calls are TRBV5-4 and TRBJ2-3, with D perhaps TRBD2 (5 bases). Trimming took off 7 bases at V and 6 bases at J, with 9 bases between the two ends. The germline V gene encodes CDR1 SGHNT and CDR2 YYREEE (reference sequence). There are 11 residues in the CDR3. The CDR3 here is CASARADTQYF. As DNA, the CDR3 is TGTGCCAGCGCGAGGGCCGATACGCAGTATTTT.

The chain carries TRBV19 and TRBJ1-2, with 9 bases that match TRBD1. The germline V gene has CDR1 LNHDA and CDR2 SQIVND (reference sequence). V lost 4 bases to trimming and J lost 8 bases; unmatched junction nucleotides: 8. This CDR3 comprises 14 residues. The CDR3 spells CASSKGQGNIGYTF. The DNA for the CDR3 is TGTGCCAGTAGTAAGGGACAGGGTAACATCGGCTACACCTTC.

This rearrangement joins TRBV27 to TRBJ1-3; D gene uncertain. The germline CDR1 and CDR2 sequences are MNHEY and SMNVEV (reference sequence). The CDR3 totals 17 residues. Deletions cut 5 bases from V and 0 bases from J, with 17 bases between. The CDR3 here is CASSRRSDGSSGNTIYF. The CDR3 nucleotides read TGTGCCAGCAGTAGGCGTTCTGACGGGAGCTCTGGAAACACCATATATTTT.

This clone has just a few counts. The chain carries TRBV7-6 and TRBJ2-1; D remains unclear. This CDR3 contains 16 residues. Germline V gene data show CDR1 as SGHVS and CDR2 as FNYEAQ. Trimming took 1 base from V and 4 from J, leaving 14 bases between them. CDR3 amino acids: CASSLERLPTYNEQFF. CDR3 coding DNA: TGTGCCAGCAGCTTAGAGAGACTGCCAACTTACAATGAGCAGTTCTTC. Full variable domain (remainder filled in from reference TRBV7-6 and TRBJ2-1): GAGVSQSPRYKVTKRGQDVALRCDPISGHVSLYWYRQALGQGPEFLTYFNYEAQQDKSGLPNDRFSAERPEGSISTLTIQRTEQRDSAMYRCASSLERLPTYNEQFFGPGTRLTVL.

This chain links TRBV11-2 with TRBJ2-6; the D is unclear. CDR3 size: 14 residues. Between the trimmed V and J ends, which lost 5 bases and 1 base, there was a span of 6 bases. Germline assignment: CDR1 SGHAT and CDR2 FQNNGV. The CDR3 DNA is TGTGCCAGCAGCCCAATTTCTGGGGCCAACGTCCTGACTTTC. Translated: CASSPISGANVLTF.

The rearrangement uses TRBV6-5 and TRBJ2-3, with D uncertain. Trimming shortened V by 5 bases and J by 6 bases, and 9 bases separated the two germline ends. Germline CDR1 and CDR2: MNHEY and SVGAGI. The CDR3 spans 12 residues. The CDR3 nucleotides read TGTGCCAGCAGTCGTGAGTTGGATACGCAGTATTTT. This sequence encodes CASSRELDTQYF.

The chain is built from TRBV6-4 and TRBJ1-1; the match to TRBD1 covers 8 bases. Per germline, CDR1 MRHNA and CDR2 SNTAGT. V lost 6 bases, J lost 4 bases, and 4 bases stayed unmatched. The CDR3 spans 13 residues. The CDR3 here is CASSITGGTEAFF. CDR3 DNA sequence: TGTGCCAGCAGCATTACAGGGGGCACTGAAGCTTTCTTT.

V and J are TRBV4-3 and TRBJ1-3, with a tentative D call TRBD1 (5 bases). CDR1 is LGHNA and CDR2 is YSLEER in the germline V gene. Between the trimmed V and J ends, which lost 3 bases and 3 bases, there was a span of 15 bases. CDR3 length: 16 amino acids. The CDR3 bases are TGCGCCAGCAGCCATCTCACTTCGACAGTTGGAAACACCATATATTTT. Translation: CASSHLTSTVGNTIYF.

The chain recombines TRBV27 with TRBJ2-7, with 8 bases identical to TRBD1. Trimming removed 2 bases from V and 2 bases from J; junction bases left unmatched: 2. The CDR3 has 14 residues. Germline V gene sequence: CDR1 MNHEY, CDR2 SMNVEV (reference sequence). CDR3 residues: CASSLQGQAYEQYF. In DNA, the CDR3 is TGTGCCAGCAGTTTACAGGGACAGGCCTACGAGCAGTACTTC.

CDR3 sequence (DNA): TGTGCCAGCAGTTTTTCCCCCTTCGAGGCCCTCCACTTT. This sequence encodes CASSFSPFEALHF. This chain connects TRBV27 to TRBJ1-6; D remains unclear. V was pared by 3 bases and J by 14 bases, with 14 bases between. The CDR3 spans 13 residues. Germline-derived CDR1 and CDR2 are MNHEY and SMNVEV (reference sequence).

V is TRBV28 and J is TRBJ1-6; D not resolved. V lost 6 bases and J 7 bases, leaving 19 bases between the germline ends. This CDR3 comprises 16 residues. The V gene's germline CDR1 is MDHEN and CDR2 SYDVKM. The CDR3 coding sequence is TGTGCCAGCAGAGCTTCTTGGCGGGTGGGAAATTCACCCCTCCACTTT. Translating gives CASRASWRVGNSPLHF.

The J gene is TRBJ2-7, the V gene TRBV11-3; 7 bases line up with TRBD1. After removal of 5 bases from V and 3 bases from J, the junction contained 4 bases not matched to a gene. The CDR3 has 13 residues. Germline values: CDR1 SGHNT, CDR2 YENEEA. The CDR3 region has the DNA TGTGCCAGCAGCCAAGGGACAGACTACGAGCAGTACTTC. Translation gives CASSQGTDYEQYF. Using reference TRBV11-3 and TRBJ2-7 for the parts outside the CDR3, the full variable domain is EAGVVQSPRYKIIEKKQPVAFWCNPISGHNTLYWYLQNLGQGPELLIRYENEEAVDDSQLPKDRFSAERLKGVDSTLKIQPAELGDSAVYLCASSQGTDYEQYFGPGTRLTVT.

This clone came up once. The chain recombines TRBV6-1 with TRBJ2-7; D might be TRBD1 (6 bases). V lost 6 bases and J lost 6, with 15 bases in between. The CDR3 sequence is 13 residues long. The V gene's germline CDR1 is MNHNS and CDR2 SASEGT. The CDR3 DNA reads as TGTGCCAGCAGGTCAACAGGGCAGAGCGAGCAGTACTTC. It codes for CASRSTGQSEQYF.

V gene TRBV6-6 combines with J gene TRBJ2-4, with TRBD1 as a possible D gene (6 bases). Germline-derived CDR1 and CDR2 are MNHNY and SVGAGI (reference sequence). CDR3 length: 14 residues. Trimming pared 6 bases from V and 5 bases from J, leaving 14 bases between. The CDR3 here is CASSHNRVQNIQYF. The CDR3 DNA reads TGTGCCAGCAGCCATAACAGGGTCCAAAACATTCAGTACTTC.

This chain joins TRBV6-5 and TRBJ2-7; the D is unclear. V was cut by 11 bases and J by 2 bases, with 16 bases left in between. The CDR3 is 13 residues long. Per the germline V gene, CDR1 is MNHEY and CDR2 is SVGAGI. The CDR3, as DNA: TGTGCCGTCTCAGTCCAGGCGCCCTACGAGCAGTACTTC. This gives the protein CAVSVQAPYEQYF.

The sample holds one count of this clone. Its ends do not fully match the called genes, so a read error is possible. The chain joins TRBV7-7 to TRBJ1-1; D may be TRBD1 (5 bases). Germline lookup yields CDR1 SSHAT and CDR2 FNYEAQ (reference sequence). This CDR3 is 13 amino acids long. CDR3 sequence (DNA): TGTGCTAGCAGCTTAGGGCAGGGCACTGAAGCTTTCTTT. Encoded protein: CASSLGQGTEAFF. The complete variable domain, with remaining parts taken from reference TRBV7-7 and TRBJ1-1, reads GAGVSQSPRYKVTKRGQDVTLRCDPISSHATLYWYQQALGQGPEFLTYFNYEAQPDKSGLPSDRFSAERPEGSISTLTIQRTEQRDSAMYRCASSLGQGTEAFFGQGTRLTVV.

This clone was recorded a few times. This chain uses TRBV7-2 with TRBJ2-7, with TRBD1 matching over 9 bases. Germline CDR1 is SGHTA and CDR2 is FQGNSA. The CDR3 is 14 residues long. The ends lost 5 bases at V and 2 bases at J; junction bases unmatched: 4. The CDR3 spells CASSLDRGAYEQYF. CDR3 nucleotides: TGTGCCAGCAGCCTGGACAGGGGAGCCTACGAGCAGTACTTC.

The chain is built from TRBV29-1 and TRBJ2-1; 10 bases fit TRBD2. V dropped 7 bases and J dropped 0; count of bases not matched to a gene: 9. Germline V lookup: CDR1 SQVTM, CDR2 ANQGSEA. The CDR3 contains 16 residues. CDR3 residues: CSAGLAAGSSYNEQFF. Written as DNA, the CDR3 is TGCAGCGCCGGACTAGCGGCCGGGAGCTCCTACAATGAGCAGTTCTTC.

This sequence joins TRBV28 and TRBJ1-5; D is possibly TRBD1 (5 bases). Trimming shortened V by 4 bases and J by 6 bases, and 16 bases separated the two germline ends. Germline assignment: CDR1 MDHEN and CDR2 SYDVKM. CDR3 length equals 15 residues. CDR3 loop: CASSSQGKGAQPQHF. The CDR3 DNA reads TGTGCCAGCAGTTCCCAGGGCAAAGGGGCTCAGCCCCAGCATTTT.

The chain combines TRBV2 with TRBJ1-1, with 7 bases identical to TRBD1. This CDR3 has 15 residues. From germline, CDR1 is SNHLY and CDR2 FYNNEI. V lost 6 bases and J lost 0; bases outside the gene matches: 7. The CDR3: CASRKDRAVNTEAFF. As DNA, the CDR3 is TGTGCCAGCAGGAAAGACAGGGCTGTGAACACTGAAGCTTTCTTT. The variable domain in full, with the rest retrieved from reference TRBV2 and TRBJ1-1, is EPEVTQTPSHQVTQMGQEVILRCVPISNHLYFYWYRQILGQKVEFLVSFYNNEISEKSEIFDDQFSVERPDGSNFTLKIRSTKLEDSAMYFCASRKDRAVNTEAFFGQGTRLTVV.

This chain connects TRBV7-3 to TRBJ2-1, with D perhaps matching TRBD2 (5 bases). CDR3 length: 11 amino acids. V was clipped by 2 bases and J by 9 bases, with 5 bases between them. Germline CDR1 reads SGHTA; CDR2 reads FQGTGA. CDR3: CASSLGGEQFF. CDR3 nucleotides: TGTGCCAGCAGCTTAGGAGGTGAGCAGTTCTTC.

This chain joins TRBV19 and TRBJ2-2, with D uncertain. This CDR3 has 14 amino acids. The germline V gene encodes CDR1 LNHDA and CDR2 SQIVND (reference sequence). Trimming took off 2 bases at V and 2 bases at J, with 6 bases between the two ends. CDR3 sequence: CASSITVNTGELFF. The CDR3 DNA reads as TGTGCCAGTAGTATAACAGTCAACACCGGGGAGCTGTTTTTT.

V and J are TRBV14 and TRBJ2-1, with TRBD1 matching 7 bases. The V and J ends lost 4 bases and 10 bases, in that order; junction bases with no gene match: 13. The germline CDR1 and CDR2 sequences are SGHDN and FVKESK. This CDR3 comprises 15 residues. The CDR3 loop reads CASSRDRVRLVEQFF. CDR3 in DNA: TGTGCCAGCAGCCGGGACAGAGTGAGGCTCGTCGAGCAGTTCTTC.

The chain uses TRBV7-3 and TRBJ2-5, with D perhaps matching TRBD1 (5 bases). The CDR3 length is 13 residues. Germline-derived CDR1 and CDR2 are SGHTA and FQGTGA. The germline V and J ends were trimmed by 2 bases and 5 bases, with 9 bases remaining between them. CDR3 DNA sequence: TGTGCCAGCAGCTTACAGGGATCGGAGACCCAGTACTTC. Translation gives CASSLQGSETQYF.

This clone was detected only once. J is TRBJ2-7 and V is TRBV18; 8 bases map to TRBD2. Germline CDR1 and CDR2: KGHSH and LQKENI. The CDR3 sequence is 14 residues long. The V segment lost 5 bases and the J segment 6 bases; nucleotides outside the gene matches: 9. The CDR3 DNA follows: TGTGCCAGCTCAGGTAGCGGGGCGCCACCCGAGCAGTACTTC. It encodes CASSGSGAPPEQYF. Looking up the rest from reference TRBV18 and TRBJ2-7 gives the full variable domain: NAGVMQNPRHLVRRRGQEARLRCSPMKGHSHVYWYRQLPEEGLKFMVYLQKENIIDESGMPKERFSAEFPKEGPSILRIQQVVRGDSAAYFCASSGSGAPPEQYFGPGTRLTVT.

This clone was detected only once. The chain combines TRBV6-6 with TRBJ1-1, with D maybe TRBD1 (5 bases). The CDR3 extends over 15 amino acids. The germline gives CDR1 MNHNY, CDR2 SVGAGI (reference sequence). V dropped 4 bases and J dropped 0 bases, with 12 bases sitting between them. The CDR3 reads CASSSDQGLNTEAFF. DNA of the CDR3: TGTGCCAGCAGTTCAGATCAGGGTCTGAACACTGAAGCTTTCTTT.

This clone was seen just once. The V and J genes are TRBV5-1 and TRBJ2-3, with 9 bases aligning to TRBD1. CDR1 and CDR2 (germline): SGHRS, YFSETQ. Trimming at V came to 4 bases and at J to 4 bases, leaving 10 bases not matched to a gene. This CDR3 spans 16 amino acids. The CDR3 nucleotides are TGCGCCAGCAGCCCCCTGACTCGGACAGGGGCAGATACGCAGTATTTT. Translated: CASSPLTRTGADTQYF.

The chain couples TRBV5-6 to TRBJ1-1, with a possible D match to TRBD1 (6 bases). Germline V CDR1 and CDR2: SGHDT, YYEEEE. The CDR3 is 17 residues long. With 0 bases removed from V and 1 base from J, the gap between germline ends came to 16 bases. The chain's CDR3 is CASSLVGRGRQNTEAFF. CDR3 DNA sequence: TGTGCCAGCAGCTTGGTCGGCAGGGGTCGGCAGAACACTGAAGCTTTCTTT.

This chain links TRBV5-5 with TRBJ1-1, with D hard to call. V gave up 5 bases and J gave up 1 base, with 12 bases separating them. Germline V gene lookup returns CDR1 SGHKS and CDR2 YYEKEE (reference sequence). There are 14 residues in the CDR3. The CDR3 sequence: CASSWFGGNTEAFF. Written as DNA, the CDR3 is TGTGCCAGCAGTTGGTTTGGCGGGAACACTGAAGCTTTCTTT. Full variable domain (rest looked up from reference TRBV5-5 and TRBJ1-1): DAGVTQSPTHLIKTRGQQVTLRCSPISGHKSVSWYQQVLGQGPQFIFQYYEKEERGRGNFPDRFSARQFPNYSSELNVNALLLGDSALYLCASSWFGGNTEAFFGQGTRLTVV.